This TCR beta chain was observed in a study of blood T cell repertoires in COVID-19. This clone was seen just once. Assay: immunoSEQ multiplex PCR; the TCRdb copy retains only in-frame clones and omits some. The sample carries under 500,000 clones, about 85% recorded once. The germline V and J ends were trimmed by 9 bases and 0 bases, with 12 bases remaining between them. This CDR3 contains 14 residues. Germline V lookup: CDR1 SGHRS, CDR2 YFSETQ. The J gene is TRBJ2-2, the V gene TRBV5-1; D uncertain. The clonotype comes from a woman aged 18-29 years with acute COVID-19. The specimen was PBMCs or T cells enriched from blood (not recorded which). The CDR3 protein is CANRYSANTGELFF. CDR3 nucleotide sequence: TGCGCCAACAGATACTCCGCGAACACCGGGGAGCTGTTTTTT.